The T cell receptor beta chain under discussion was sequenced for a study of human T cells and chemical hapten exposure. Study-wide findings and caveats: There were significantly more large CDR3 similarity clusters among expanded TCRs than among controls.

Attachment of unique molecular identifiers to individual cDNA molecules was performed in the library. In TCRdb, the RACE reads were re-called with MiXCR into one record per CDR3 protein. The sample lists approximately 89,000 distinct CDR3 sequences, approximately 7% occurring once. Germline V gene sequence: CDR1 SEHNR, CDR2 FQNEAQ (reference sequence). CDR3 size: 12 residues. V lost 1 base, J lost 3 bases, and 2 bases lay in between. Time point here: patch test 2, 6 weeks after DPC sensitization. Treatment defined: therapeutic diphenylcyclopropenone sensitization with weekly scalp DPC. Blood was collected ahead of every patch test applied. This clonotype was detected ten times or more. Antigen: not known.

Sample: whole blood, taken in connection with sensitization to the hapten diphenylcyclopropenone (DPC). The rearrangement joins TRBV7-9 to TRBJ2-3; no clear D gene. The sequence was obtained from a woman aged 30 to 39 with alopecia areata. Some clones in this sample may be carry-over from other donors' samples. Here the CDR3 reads CASSLGTDTQYF. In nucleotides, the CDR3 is TGTGCCAGCAGCTTAGGGACAGATACGCAGTATTTT.